The present TCR beta chain was sequenced within a study of CD8+ T cells in alopecia areata (dated by TCRdb to the late 2010s). Describing the broader study: In both human patients and the C3H/HeJ mouse model, the study applied high-throughput TCRbeta sequencing to look at T cell clonal expansion in alopecia areata. In humans, TCRbeta sequencing was performed on scalp tissue and on sorted CD4+ and CD8+ peripheral blood T cells from healthy controls and from patients with patchy or totalis/universalis alopecia areata. Clonality in the scalp was compared among normal scalp (n=4), patchy alopecia areata scalp (n=8), and alopecia totalis/universalis scalp (n=8). RNA was obtained with the PAXgene miRNA kit for fixed scalp, the miRNeasy kit for PBMCs, and the RNeasy kit for mouse skin. immunoSEQ multiplex PCR using 35 Vbeta forward primers and 13 Jbeta reverse primers was used to amplify TCRbeta CDR3 regions.

With regard to this clone: No cognate antigen has been identified for it. Base qualities are not at hand, and no much larger clone is one base apart.

PBMCs were isolated by density centrifugation and stained for CD3, CD4 and CD8, and CD4+ and CD8+ T cells were sorted on a FACSAria. Unaffected controls provided scalp biopsies and blood samples. General conclusions and limits of the study: Scalp TCR repertoire analysis is complicated because resident alphabeta T cells in normal human skin are also sequenced, whereas mouse skin is dominated by gammadelta T cells. Lesional scalp, especially in alopecia totalis/universalis, showed higher clonality and more expanded CD8+ clones than normal scalp, suggesting antigenic drive. TCR sequences shared between patients were less clear than in mice, possibly partly because of HLA diversity in the patient population.

Ends trimmed: V by 3 bases, J by 0 bases; bases unmatched to a gene: 5. The CDR3 holds 18 amino acids from the cysteine to the phenylalanine. Just CDR3 DNA is preserved here, 54 bases in frame from base 1. The germline V gene encodes CDR1 MGHDK and CDR2 SYGVNS. Library preparation was by the immunoSEQ multiplex PCR assay. RNA was extracted from all samples and reverse transcribed into cDNA as template for TCR sequencing. SuperScript III was used for first-strand cDNA synthesis, primed with a 2:1 mix of oligo-dT and random hexamers. Amplification bias was assessed with a synthetic immune receptor repertoire, and residual bias was removed computationally. The source study handled its data this way. Raw reads were preprocessed for error removal, and CDR3 was defined according to IMGT conventions as running from the conserved cysteine to phenylalanine. Clonality was computed by normalizing Shannon entropy by log2 of the number of productive unique TCRs and subtracting the result from 1. Scalp TCRbeta sequences were cross-referenced with sorted blood CD4 and CD8 repertoires so that the CD4 or CD8 identity of scalp clones could be inferred. TCRdb limited this immuneACCESS table to in-frame rearrangements with V and J called. A share of clones is missing; checked studies link under half to unresolved V genes, and the rest is unexplained. V and J calls and clone size are copied from that table; D and trimming were computed from the DNA. The sample profile shows roughly 140,000 clones; roughly 60% of them were found once. 36% of the sample rests with the top ten.

Recombination joined TRBV25-1 with TRBJ2-1; TRBD2 aligns with 13 central bases. The sequenced sample consisted of CD8+ T cells sorted from blood. The source is a human donor in good health. The DNA is TGTGCCAGCAGTGAGTGGACTAGCGGGAGTAGCTCCTACAATGAGCAGTTCTTC. Its translation reads: CASSEWTSGSSSYNEQFF.